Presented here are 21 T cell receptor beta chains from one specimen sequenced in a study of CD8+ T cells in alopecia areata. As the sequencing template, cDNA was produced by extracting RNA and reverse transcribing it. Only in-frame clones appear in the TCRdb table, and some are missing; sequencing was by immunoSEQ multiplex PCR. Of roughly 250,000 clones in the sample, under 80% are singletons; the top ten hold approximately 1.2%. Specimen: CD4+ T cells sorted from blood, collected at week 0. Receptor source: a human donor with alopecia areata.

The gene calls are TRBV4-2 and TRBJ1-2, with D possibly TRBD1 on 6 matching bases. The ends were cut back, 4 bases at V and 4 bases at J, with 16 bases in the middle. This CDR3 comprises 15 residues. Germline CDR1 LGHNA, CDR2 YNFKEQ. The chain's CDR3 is CASSREGGLGYGYTF. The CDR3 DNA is TGTGCCAGCAGCCGAGAGGGGGGACTTGGCTATGGCTACACCTTC.

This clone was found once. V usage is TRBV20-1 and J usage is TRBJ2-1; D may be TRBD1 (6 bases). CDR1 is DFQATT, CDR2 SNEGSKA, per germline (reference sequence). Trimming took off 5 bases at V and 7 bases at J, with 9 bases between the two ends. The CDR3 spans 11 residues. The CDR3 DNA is TGCAGTGCTCCCCAGGGGAATGAGCAGTTCTTC. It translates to CSAPQGNEQFF.

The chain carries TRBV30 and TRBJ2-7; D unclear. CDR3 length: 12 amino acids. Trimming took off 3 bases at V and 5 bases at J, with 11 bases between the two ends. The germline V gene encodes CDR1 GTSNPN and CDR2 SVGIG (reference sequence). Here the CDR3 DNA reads TGTGCCTGGAGCCCCTACATAGACGAGCAGTACTTC. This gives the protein CAWSPYIDEQYF.

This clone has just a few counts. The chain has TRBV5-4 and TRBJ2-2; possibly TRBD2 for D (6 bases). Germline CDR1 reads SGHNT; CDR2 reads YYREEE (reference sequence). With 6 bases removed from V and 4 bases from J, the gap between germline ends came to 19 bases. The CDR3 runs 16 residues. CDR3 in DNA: TGTGCCAGCACAACTTACGGGAGCAGGAGCACCGGGGAGCTGTTTTTT. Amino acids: CASTTYGSRSTGELFF.

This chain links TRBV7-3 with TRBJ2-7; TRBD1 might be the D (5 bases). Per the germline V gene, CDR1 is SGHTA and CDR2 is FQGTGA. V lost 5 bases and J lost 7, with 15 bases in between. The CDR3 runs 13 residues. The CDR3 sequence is CASSAGFREEQYF. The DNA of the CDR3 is TGTGCCAGCAGCGCAGGGTTTCGAGAGGAGCAGTACTTC.

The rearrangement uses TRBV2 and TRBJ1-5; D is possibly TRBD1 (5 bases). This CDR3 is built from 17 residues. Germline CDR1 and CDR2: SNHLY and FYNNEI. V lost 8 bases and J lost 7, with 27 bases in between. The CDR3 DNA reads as TGTGCCAGCGTGAAGCAGCCCGGGGGTGGGGCTAACCAGCCCCAGCATTTT. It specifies CASVKQPGGGANQPQHF.

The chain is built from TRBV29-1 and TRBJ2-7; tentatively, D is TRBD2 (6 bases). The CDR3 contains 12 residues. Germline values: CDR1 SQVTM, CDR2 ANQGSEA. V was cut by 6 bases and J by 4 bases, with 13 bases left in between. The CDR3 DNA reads TGCAGCGTGGGACTCGGCGGGTACGAGCAGTACTTC. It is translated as CSVGLGGYEQYF.

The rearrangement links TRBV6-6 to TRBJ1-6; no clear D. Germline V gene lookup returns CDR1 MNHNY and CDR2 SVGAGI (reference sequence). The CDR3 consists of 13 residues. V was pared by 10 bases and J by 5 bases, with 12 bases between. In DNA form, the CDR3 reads TGTGCCATCCGGACGGGGAATAATTCACCCCTCCACTTT. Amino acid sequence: CAIRTGNNSPLHF.

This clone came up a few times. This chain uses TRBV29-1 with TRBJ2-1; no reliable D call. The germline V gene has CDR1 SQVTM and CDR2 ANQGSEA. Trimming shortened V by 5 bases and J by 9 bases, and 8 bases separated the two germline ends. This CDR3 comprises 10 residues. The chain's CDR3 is CSVTPGEQFF. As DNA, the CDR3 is TGCAGCGTTACTCCGGGTGAGCAGTTCTTC.

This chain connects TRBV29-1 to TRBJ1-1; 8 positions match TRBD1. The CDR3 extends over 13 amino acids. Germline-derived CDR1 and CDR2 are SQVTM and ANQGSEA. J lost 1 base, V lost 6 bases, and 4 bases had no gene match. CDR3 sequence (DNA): TGCAGCGTCCAGGACAGGGAGAACACTGAAGCTTTCTTT. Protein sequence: CSVQDRENTEAFF. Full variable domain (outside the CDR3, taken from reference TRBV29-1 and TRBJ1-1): SAVISQKPSRDICQRGTSLTIQCQVDSQVTMMFWYRQQPGQSLTLIATANQGSEATYESGFVIDKFPISRPNLTFSTLTVSNMSPEDSSIYLCSVQDRENTEAFFGQGTRLTVV.

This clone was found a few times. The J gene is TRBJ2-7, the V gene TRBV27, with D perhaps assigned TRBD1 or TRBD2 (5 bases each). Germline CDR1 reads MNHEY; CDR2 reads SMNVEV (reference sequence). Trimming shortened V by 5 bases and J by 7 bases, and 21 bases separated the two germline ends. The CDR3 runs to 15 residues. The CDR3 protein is CASSPRAGGAGEQYF. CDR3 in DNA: TGTGCCAGCAGTCCCCGCGCGGGTGGGGCCGGGGAGCAGTACTTC.

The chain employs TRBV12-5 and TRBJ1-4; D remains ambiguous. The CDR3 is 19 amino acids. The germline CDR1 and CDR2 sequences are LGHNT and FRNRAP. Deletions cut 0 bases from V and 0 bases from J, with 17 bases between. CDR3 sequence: CASGLVLKAGGATNEKLFF. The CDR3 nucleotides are TGTGCTAGTGGTTTGGTCCTCAAGGCGGGCGGTGCAACTAATGAAAAACTGTTTTTT.

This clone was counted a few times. The CDR3 bases are TGTGCCAGCATCAATACCTTACAGGGGGCGCGGCACGAGCAGTACTTC. Residues: CASINTLQGARHEQYF. This chain uses TRBV27 with TRBJ2-7, with 9 bases that match TRBD1. The V gene's germline CDR1 is MNHEY and CDR2 SMNVEV (reference sequence). The junction had 15 bases not matched to a gene; V was cut back by 7 bases and J by 5 bases. This CDR3 has 16 amino acids.

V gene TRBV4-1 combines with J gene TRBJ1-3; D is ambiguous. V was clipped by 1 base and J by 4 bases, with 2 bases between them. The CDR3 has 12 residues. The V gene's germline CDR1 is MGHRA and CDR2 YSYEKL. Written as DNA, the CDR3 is TGCGCCAGCAGCCAAGCCGGAAACACCATATATTTT. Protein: CASSQAGNTIYF.

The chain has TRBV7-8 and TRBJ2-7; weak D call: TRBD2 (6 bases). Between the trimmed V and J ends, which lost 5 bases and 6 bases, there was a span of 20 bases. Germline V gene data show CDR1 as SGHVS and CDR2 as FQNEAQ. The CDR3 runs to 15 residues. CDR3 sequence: CASSPFAGSVGEQYF. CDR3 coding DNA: TGTGCCAGCAGCCCCTTCGCGGGGTCTGTGGGCGAGCAGTACTTC.

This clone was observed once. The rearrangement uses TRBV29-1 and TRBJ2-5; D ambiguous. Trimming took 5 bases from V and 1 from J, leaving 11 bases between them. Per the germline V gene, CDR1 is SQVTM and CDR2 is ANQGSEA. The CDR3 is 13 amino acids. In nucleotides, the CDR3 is TGCAGCGTTCGCCTTCAACTCCAAGAGACCCAGTACTTC. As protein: CSVRLQLQETQYF.

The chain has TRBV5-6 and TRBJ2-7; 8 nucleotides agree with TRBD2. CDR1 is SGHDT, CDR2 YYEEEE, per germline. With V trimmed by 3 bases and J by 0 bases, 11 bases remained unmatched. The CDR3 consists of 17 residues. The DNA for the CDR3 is TGTGCCAGCAGCTCAAGACGGACTAGCCTATACTCCTACGAGCAGTACTTC. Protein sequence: CASSSRRTSLYSYEQYF.

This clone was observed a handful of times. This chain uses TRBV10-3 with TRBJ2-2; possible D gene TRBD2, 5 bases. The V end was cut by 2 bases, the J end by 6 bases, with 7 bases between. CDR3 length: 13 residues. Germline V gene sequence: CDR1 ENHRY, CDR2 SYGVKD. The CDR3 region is CAISEGRAGELFF. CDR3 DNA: TGTGCCATCAGTGAGGGGCGGGCCGGGGAGCTGTTTTTT.

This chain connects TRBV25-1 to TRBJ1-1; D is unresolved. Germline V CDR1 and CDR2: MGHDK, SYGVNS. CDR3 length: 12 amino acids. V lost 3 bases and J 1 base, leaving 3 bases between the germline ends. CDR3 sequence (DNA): TGTGCCAGCAGTGAGTGGAACACTGAAGCTTTCTTT. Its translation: CASSEWNTEAFF.

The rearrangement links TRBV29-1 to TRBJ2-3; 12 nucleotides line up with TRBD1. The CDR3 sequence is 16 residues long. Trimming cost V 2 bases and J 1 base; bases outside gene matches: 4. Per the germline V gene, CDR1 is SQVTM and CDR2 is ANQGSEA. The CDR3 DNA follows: TGCAGCGTTGAACGCGGGACAGGGGGCCGCACAGATACGCAGTATTTT. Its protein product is CSVERGTGGRTDTQYF.

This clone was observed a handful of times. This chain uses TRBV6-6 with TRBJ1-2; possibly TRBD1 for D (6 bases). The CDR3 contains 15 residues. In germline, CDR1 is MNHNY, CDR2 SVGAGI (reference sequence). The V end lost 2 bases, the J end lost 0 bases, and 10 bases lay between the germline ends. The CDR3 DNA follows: TGTGCCAGCAGTTACGCTACAGGGTCTAACTATGGCTACACCTTC. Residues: CASSYATGSNYGYTF.